This T cell receptor beta chain was obtained from a study of early T cells in non-severe SARS-CoV-2 infection. This clonotype has a handful of counts. A read error may account for a junction end that differs from germline. CDR1 MNHEY and CDR2 SVGAGI come from the germline V gene. The CDR3 is 12 amino acids. Unique molecular identifiers were attached to individual cDNA molecules. TCRdb re-called the 5' RACE reads with MiXCR, one entry per CDR3 protein. The sample has roughly 56,000 distinct CDR3 sequences; roughly a tenth are singletons. This receptor was obtained from an adult who was a healthcare worker with PCR-confirmed SARS-CoV-2 infection or an uninfected control (not recorded which). This chain connects TRBV6-5 to TRBJ2-7; D unresolved. Input material: whole blood. CDR3 bases: TGTGCCAGCAGTTACGGCGGAGAGTTCCTACAGTTC. Amino acid sequence: CASSYGGEFLQF.